The 5 T cell receptor gamma chains below come from one sample, sequenced in a study of fetal and pediatric gammadelta thymocytes. TCRdb reprocessed the reads using CATT. Here the sample spans 450 to 600 gamma-chain clones, around 4.5% being singletons. Fetal thymuses came from elective pregnancy terminations at 14 to 22 weeks gestation. Sequences were obtained from non-Vgamma9Vdelta2 gamma-delta T cells from the thymus. Indicated subset: CD3+gammadeltaTCR+ thymocytes not co-expressing Vgamma9 and Vdelta2. The receptors stem from a human fetus.

The V call is TRGV10, the J call TRGJP1. TRGV10 has ORF status, its function being uncertain. This CDR3 has 12 residues. V shed 8 bases, J shed 9 bases, and the junction held 7 bases outside the gene matches. CDR3 amino acids: CAAWDFSWFKIF. The CDR3 region has the DNA TGTGCTGCGTGGGATTTTAGTTGGTTCAAGATATTT.

Comment on this clone: This may be a read error, as it is one base from a much larger clone. This chain uses TRGV4 with TRGJ1 or TRGJ2. Assignment of the J gene here rests on matching the DNA to germline, because TCRdb gives none. Germline loops: CDR1 EGSTGY, CDR2 YDSYTSSV. CDR3 length: 15 residues. The CDR3 DNA reads TGCGCCACCTGGGATGTTGTGGGAGGTTATTATAAGAAACTCTTT. Protein sequence: CATWDVVGGYYKKLF.

In its sample, this clone ranks as medium-sized. The V gene is TRGV8, the J gene TRGJP. J lost 4 bases, V lost 5 bases, and 2 bases had no gene match. Germline V gene data show CDR1 as VENAVY and CDR2 as YDSYNSRV. The CDR3 spans 15 residues. The CDR3 sequence: CATWVQELGKKIKVF. CDR3 in DNA: TGTGCCACCTGGGTCCAAGAGTTGGGCAAAAAAATCAAGGTATTT.

The chain couples TRGV10 to TRGJP1. TRGV10 is an open reading frame, and its role is uncertain. Trimming at V came to 8 bases and at J to 6 bases, leaving 7 bases not matched to a gene. This CDR3 spans 13 amino acids. CDR3 coding DNA: TGTGCTGCGTGGGATTCGGCTGGTTGGTTCAAGATATTT. It encodes CAAWDSAGWFKIF.

This clone qualifies as large (0.1 to 1%). J is TRGJP1 and V is TRGV9. Germline V lookup: CDR1 GITISATS, CDR2 ISYDGTV (reference sequence). CDR3 length: 15 residues. Germline trimming cut 0 bases from V and 0 bases from J; bases unmatched to any gene: 1. CDR3 nucleotides: TGTGCCTTGTGGGAGGTGCATACCACTGGTTGGTTCAAGATATTT. Translated: CALWEVHTTGWFKIF.